The clone carrying this T cell receptor beta chain was counted many times. Per germline, CDR1 DFQATT and CDR2 SNEGSKA (reference sequence). Trimming at V came to 5 bases and at J to 4 bases, leaving 12 bases not matched to a gene. This CDR3 is 15 amino acids long. Making the TCR beta libraries involved quantitative 5'-RACE with molecular barcodes. TCRdb re-analysed the 5' RACE reads in MiXCR, keeping a single row per CDR3 protein. Among tens of thousands of distinct CDR3 sequences listed, around 30% were seen once. The record originates from a study of CD8 T cells in ankylosing spondylitis. J is TRBJ2-7 and V is TRBV20-1; 9 nucleotides align to TRBD2. This clonotype originated in a male donor with ankylosing spondylitis or in good health (not recorded which). The sample comprised blood, either unsorted or a sorted T cell fraction (not recorded which). As DNA, the CDR3 is TGCAGTGCTGGAAAATCGGGACTAGCCCCTTACGAGCAGTACGTC. This gives the protein CSAGKSGLAPYEQYV.